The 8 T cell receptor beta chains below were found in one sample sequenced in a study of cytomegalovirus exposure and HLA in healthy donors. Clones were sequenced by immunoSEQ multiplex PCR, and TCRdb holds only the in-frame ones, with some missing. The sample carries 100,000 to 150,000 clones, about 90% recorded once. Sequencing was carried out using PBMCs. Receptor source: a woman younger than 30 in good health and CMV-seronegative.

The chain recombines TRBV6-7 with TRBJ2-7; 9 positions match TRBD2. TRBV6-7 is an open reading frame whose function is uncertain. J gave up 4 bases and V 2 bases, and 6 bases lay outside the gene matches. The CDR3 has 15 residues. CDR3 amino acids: CASSYVSGRGYEQYF. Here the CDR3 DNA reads TGTGCCAGCAGTTACGTTAGCGGGAGAGGTTACGAGCAGTACTTC.

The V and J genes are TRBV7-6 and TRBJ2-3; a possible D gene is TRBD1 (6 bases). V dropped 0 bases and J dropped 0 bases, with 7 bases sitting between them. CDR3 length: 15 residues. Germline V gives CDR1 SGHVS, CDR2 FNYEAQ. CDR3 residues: CASSLADRSTDTQYF. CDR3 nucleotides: TGTGCCAGCAGCTTAGCGGACAGAAGCACAGATACGCAGTATTTT.

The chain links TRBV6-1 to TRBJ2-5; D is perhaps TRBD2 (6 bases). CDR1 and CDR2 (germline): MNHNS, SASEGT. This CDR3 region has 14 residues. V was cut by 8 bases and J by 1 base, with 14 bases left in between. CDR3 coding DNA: TGTGCCAGCTGGGGGAGCGGGCCCCAAGAGACCCAGTACTTC. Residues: CASWGSGPQETQYF.

The CDR3, as DNA: TGTGCCAGCTCGGGCGGAGGAGCAACTAATGAAAAACTGTTTTTT. It specifies CASSGGGATNEKLFF. The genes are TRBV9 and TRBJ1-4; D is uncertain. There are 15 residues in the CDR3. The V gene lost 7 bases and the J gene lost 0 bases, with 13 bases spanning the gap. The germline V gene has CDR1 SGDLS and CDR2 YYNGEE.

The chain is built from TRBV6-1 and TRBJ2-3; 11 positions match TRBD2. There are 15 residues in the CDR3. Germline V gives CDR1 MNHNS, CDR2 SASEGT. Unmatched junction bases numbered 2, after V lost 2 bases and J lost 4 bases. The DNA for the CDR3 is TGTGCCAGCAGTGAATTTAGCGGGGGGGCAGATACGCAGTATTTT. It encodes CASSEFSGGADTQYF.

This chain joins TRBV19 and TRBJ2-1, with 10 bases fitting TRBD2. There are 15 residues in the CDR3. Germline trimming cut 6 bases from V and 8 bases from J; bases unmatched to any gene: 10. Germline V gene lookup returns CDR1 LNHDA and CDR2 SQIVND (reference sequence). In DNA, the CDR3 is TGTGCCAGTAGACCTCAAGCGGGAGGGAGGTATGAGCAGTTCTTC. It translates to CASRPQAGGRYEQFF.

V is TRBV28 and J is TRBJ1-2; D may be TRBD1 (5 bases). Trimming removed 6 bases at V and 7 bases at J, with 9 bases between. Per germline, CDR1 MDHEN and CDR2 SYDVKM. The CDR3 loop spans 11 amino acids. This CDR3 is CASSLGGGYTF. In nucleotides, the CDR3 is TGTGCCAGCAGCCTCGGGGGTGGCTACACCTTC.

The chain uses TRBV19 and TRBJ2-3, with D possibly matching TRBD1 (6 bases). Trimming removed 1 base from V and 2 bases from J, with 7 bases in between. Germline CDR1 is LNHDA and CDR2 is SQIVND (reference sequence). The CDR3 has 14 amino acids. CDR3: CASSIGTATDTQYF. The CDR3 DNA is TGTGCCAGTAGTATAGGGACAGCCACAGATACGCAGTATTTT.